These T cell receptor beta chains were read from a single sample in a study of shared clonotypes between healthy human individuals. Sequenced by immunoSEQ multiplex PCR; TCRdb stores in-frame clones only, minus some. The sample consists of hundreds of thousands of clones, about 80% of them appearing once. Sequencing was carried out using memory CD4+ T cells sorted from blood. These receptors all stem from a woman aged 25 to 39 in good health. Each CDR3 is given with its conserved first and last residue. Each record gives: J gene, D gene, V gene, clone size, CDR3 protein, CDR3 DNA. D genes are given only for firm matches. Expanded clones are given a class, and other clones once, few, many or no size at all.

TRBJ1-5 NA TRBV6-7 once CASSSVPDHHQPQHF TGTGCCAGTAGCTCAGTGCCAGATCACCATCAGCCCCAGCATTTT
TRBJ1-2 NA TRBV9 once CASSPDRYYGYTF TGTGCCAGCAGCCCAGACCGGTACTATGGCTACACCTTC
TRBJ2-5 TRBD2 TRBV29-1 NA CSGLTSGRAGETQYF TGCAGCGGCTTGACTAGCGGGAGGGCCGGAGAGACCCAGTACTTC
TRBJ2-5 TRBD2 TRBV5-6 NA CASSQIAGVRGETQYF TGTGCCAGCAGCCAAATAGCGGGAGTGAGGGGAGAGACCCAGTACTTC
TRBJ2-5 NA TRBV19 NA CASSIVRRRGETQYF TGTGCCAGTAGTATCGTCAGGAGAAGAGGAGAGACCCAGTACTTC
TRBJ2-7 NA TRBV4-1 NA CASSQDLATFDYEQYF TGCGCCAGCAGCCAAGATCTCGCAACCTTTGATTACGAGCAGTACTTC
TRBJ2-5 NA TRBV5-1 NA CASSPGTEGETQYF TGCGCCAGCAGCCCCGGGACGGAGGGAGAGACCCAGTACTTC
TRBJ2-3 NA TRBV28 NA CASSLLPSSTDTQYF TGTGCCAGCAGCTTACTTCCGTCTAGCACAGATACGCAGTATTTT
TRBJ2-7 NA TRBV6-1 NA CASSSATHGSYEQYF TGTGCCAGCAGTTCCGCAACCCACGGGTCCTACGAGCAGTACTTC
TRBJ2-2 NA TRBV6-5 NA CASSLQETGELFF TGTGCCAGCAGCTTACAGGAGACCGGGGAGCTGTTTTTT
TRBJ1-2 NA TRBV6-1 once CASSADATSGYTF TGTGCCAGCAGTGCGGATGCGACGAGTGGCTACACCTTC
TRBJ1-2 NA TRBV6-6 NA CASSTSQTYGYTF NA
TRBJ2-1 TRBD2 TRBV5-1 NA CASSLSTSGSGRDEQFF TGCGCCAGCAGCTTGTCGACTAGCGGGAGTGGTCGGGATGAGCAGTTCTTC
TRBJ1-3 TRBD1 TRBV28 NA CASSPGQGAPGNTIYF TGTGCCAGCAGTCCTGGACAGGGGGCGCCTGGAAACACCATATATTTT
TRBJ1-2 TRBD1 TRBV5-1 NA CASSPGDRDYYGYTF TGCGCCAGCAGCCCCGGGGACAGGGATTACTATGGCTACACCTTC
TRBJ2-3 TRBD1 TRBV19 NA CASSHRDRDSDTQYF TGTGCCAGTAGTCACCGGGACAGGGATTCGGATACGCAGTATTTT
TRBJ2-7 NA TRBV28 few CASITTGRSYEQYF TGTGCCAGCATTACGACAGGACGCAGCTACGAGCAGTACTTC
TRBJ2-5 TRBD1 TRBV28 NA CASSSINRGPRETQYF TGTGCCAGCAGTTCCATTAACAGGGGGCCGCGGGAGACCCAGTACTTC
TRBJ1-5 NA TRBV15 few CATSSRGRNQPQHF TGTGCCACCAGCAGCAGGGGCCGGAATCAGCCCCAGCATTTT
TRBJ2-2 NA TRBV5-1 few CASSLGRPDTGELFF TGCGCCAGCAGCTTAGGCCGGCCGGACACCGGGGAGCTGTTTTTT
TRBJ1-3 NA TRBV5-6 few CASSSLTVSLGNTIYF TGTGCCAGCAGCTCGTTGACAGTTAGCCTCGGAAACACCATATATTTT
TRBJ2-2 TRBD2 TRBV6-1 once CASSEASGEDTGELFF TGTGCCAGCAGTGAAGCTAGCGGGGAGGACACCGGGGAGCTGTTTTTT
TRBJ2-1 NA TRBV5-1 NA CASSSRPDVSNEQFF TGCGCCAGCAGCTCTAGACCTGATGTGAGCAATGAGCAGTTCTTC
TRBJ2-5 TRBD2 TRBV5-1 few CASSSGGGQETQYF TGCGCCAGCAGCTCGGGCGGGGGGCAAGAGACCCAGTACTTC
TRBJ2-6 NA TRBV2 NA CASSATLSGANVLTF TGTGCCAGCAGTGCCACACTCTCTGGGGCCAACGTCCTGACTTTC
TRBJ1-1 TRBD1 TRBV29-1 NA CSARQGYTEAFF TGCAGCGCTCGACAGGGCTACACTGAAGCTTTCTTT
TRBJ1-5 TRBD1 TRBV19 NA CASSINTGAPQPQHF TGTGCCAGTAGTATAAATACAGGGGCCCCTCAGCCCCAGCATTTT
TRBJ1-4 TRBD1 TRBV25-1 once CASSEPDGTEWNEKLFF TGTGCCAGCAGTGAACCAGACGGGACAGAGTGGAATGAAAAACTGTTTTTT
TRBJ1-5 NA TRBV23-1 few CASSQSGSSGRSDQPQHF TGCGCCAGCAGTCAATCGGGTTCATCCGGGCGTAGCGATCAGCCCCAGCATTTT
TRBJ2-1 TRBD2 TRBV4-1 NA CASSQERGRTSGRSYNEQFF TGCGCCAGCAGCCAAGAAAGGGGTAGGACTAGCGGGAGGTCCTACAATGAGCAGTTCTTC
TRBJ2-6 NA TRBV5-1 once CASSPGGPSGANVLTF TGCGCCAGCAGCCCTGGGGGACCCTCTGGGGCCAACGTCCTGACTTTC
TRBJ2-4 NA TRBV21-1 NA CASSSTRGLAKNIQYF TGTGCCAGCAGCAGCACTCGGGGGCTGGCCAAAAACATTCAGTACTTC
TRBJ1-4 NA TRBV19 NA CASSIGTENEKLFF TGTGCCAGTAGTATAGGGACAGAAAATGAAAAACTGTTTTTT
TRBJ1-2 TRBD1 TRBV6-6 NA CASRGTGENYGYTF TGTGCCAGCAGGGGGACAGGGGAGAATTATGGCTACACCTTC
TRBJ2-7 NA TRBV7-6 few CASSLLAGAGQYF TGTGCCAGCAGCTTACTAGCTGGTGCCGGGCAGTACTTC
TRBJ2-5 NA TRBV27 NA CASSRLVQETQYF TGTGCCAGCAGTCGACTAGTGCAAGAGACCCAGTACTTC
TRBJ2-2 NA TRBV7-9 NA CASSRLGDTGELFF TGTGCCAGCAGCCGTCTCGGGGACACCGGGGAGCTGTTTTTT
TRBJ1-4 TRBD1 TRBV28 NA CASSRPGQGHEKLFF TGTGCCAGCAGTCGCCCGGGACAGGGGCACGAAAAACTGTTTTTT
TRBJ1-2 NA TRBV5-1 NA CASTRNGRGDGYTF TGCGCCAGCACCCGAAATGGCAGGGGAGATGGCTACACCTTC
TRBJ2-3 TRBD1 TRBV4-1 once CASSPGPDRGRLTGTDTQYF TGCGCCAGCAGCCCAGGTCCGGACAGGGGCCGCCTCACTGGCACAGATACGCAGTATTTT
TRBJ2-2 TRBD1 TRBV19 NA CASSTGTGVTGELFF TGTGCCAGTAGCACCGGGACAGGGGTGACCGGGGAGCTGTTTTTT